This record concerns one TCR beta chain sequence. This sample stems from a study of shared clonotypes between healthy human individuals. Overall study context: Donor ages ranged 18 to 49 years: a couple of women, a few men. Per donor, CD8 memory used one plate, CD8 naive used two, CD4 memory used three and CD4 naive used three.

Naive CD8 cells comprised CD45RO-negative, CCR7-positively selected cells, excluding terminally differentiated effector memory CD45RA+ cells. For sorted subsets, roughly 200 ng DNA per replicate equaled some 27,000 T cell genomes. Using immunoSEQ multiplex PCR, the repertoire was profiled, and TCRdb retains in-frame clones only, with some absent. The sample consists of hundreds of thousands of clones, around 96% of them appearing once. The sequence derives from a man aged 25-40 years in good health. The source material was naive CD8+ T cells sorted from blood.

As DNA, the CDR3 is TGTGCCAGCAGCCCCGCTTCGGACAGTTCAACCGCCTACGAGCAGTACTTC. It is translated as CASSPASDSSTAYEQYF. This chain links TRBV7-9 with TRBJ2-7; D is perhaps TRBD1 (6 bases). V was clipped by 5 bases and J by 2 bases, with 22 bases between them. The germline gives CDR1 SEHNR, CDR2 FQNEAQ (reference sequence). This CDR3 comprises 17 residues.